This T cell receptor beta chain was found in a study of blood T cell repertoires in COVID-19 (TCRdb year 2020). For context, the study as a whole: The collaborator samples originated in the United States, Italy and Spain and spanned the acute and convalescent phases of COVID-19. The material from the prospective study consisted of cDNA or gDNA derived from T cells, B-cell-depleted T cells, or PBMCs. The dataset comprised deeply sampled blood TCRbeta repertoires from subjects exposed to, actively infected with, or recovered from COVID-19. The repertoires were released in a freely available public database meant as a resource for research on the immune response to SARS-CoV-2. Samples were obtained from the ongoing ImmuneRACE study (first 160 participants) and from about 1,300 subjects provided by 6 global collaborators. Sample metadata almost always included a de-identified subject ID, COVID-19 status, age in years and sex. Where HLA class I and class II types were available, the types were taken from metadata supplied by the sample provider, not from assay-based typing. What the research found in general, with its limitations: How much clinical and demographic metadata was included differed by source and by participant, and the metadata was provided uncurated.

The immunoSEQ Assay, a bias-controlled multiplex PCR, was used to amplify TCRbeta CDR3 regions from genomic DNA. Processing in the source paper ran as follows. Within the assay, amplification of reference gene primers was used to estimate how many nucleated cells each sample contained. To quantify the absolute abundance of each unique TCRbeta CDR3 rearrangement, sequence reads were collapsed and filtered. For each sample, productive Simpson clonality was calculated by taking the square root of Simpson's diversity index across productive rearrangements. Not all clones reach the TCRdb copy of this immuneACCESS table, which keeps in-frame sequences only. Checked studies attribute under half of the gap to unresolved V genes and leave the rest unexplained. The V and J calls and clone size are taken from that table; D and trimming were inferred from the DNA. The sample table holds 110,000 to 150,000 clones, of which about four fifths were seen once. The biggest ten clones account for around 13% of the sample.

Notes on this clone: The specificity of this receptor is unknown. No base quality information exists; no much larger clone differs at one position.

Whole blood was collected in K2EDTA tubes by collaborating institutions according to the institutions' own protocols. For TCRbeta analysis, collaborators shipped samples as frozen whole blood, isolated PBMCs, or DNA extracted from either of those sample types. Ends trimmed: V by 0 bases, J by 8 bases; bases unmatched to a gene: 8. The CDR3 goes from the cysteine to the phenylalanine over 17 residues. The only DNA kept is the CDR3, 51 bases in frame from the first base. Looking up the germline V gene yields CDR1 SGHAT and CDR2 FQNNGV. Recombination joined TRBV11-2 with TRBJ2-1; 12 central nucleotides agree with TRBD2. This receptor was obtained from a man older than 75 with acute or convalescent COVID-19. Sequencing was done on a sample of peripheral blood. The CDR3 protein: CASSLDGVASGRDEQFF. In nucleotides, the sequence is TGTGCCAGCAGCTTAGATGGCGTGGCTAGCGGGAGGGATGAGCAGTTCTTC.